This T cell receptor (beta chain) was sequenced during a study of CD8 T cells in Susac syndrome. RNA was extracted with the RNeasy kit, and a quantity of about 0.45 to 1 ug was reverse transcribed using random hexamers. TCRdb re-analysed the immunoSEQ multiplex PCR reads in MiXCR, keeping a single row per CDR3 protein. The sample records fewer than 150,000 distinct CDR3 sequences, 90% to 95% being singletons. This CDR3 has 15 residues. Germline V gives CDR1 MNHEY, CDR2 SVGAGI. V lost 4 bases to trimming and J lost 5 bases; unmatched junction nucleotides: 8. The gene calls are TRBV6-5 and TRBJ2-7; TRBD2 aligns across 10 bases. This TCR came from a human donor in good health. Sequencing was done on a sample of CD4+ T cells from PBMCs. CDR3 nucleotides: TGTGCCAGCAGTTTACCTCTAGCGGGAGTTGACGAGCAGTACTTC. This encodes CASSLPLAGVDEQYF.